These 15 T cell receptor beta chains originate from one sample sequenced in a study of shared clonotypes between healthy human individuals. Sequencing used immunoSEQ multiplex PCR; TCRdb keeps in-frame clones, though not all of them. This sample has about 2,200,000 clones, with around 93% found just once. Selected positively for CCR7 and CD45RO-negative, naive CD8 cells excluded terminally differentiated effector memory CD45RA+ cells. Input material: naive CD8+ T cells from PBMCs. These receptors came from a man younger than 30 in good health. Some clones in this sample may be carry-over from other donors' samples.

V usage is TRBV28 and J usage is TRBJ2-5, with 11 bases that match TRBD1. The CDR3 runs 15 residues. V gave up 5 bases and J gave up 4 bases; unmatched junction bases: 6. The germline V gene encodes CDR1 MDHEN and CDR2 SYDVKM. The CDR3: CASSTPGTGGETQYF. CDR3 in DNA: TGTGCCAGCAGTACCCCCGGGACAGGGGGAGAGACCCAGTACTTC. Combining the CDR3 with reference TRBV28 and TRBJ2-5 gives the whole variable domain DVKVTQSSRYLVKRTGEKVFLECVQDMDHENMFWYRQDPGLGLRLIYFSYDVKMKEKGDIPEGYSVSREKKERFSLILESASTNQTSMYLCASSTPGTGGETQYFGPGTRLLVL.

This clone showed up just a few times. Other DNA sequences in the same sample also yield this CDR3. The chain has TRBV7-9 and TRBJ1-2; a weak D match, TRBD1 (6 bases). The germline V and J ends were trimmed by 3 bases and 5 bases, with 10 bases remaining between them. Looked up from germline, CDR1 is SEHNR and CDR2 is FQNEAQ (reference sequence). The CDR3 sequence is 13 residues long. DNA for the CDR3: TGTGCCAGCAGCTTTGGTAGGGGGTATGGCTACACCTTC. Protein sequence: CASSFGRGYGYTF.

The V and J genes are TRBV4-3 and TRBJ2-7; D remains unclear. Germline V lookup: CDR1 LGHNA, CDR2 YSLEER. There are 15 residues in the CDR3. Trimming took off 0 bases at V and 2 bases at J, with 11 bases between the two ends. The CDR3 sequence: CASSQDRTGTYEQYF. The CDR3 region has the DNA TGCGCCAGCAGCCAAGATCGGACGGGTACCTACGAGCAGTACTTC.

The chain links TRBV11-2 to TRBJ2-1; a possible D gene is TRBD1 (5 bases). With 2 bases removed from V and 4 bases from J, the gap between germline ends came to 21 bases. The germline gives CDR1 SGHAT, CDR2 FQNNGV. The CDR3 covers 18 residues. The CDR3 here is CASSLTPLSGGHYNEQFF. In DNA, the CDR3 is TGTGCCAGCAGCTTAACCCCCCTTTCTGGCGGACATTACAATGAGCAGTTCTTC. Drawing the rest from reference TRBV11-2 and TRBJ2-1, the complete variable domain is EAGVAQSPRYKIIEKRQSVAFWCNPISGHATLYWYQQILGQGPKLLIQFQNNGVVDDSQLPKDRFSAERLKGVDSTLKIQPAKLEDSAVYLCASSLTPLSGGHYNEQFFGPGTRLTVL.

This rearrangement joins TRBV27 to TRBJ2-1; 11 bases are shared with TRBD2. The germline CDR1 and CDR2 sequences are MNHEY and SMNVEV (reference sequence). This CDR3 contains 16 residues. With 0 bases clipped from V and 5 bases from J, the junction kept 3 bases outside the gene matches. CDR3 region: CASSLSWGLADNEQFF. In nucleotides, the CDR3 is TGTGCCAGCAGTTTATCGTGGGGACTAGCGGACAATGAGCAGTTCTTC.

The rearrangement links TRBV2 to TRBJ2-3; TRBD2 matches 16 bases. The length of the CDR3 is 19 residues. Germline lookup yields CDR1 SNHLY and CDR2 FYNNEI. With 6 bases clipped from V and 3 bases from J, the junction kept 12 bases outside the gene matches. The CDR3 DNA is TGTGCCAGCAGGGTACCGGGACTAGCGGGAGGGAGCCGGACAGATACGCAGTATTTT. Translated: CASRVPGLAGGSRTDTQYF.

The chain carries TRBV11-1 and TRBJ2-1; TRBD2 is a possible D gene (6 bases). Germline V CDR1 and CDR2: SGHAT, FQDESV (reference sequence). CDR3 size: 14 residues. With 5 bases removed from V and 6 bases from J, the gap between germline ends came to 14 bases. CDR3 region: CASSNREPANEQFF. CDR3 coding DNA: TGTGCCAGCAGCAACCGGGAGCCGGCCAATGAGCAGTTCTTC.

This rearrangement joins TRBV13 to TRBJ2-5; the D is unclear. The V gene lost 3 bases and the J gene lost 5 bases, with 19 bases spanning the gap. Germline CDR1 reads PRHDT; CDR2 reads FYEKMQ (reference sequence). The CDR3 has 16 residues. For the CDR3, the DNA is TGTGCCAGCAGCTTTGGTCGCGGAGAGAGTCCGGAGACCCAGTACTTC. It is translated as CASSFGRGESPETQYF.

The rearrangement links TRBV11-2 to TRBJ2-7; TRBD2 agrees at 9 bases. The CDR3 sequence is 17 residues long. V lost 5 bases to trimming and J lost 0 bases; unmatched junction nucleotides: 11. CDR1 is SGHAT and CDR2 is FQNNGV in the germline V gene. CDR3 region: CASSIYFHSGSSYEQYF. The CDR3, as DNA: TGTGCCAGCAGCATCTACTTCCATAGCGGGAGCTCCTACGAGCAGTACTTC.

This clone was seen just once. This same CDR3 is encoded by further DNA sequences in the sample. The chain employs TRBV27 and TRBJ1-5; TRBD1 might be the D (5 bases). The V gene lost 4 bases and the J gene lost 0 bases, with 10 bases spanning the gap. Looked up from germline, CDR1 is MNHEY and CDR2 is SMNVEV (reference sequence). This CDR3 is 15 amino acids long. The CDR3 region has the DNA TGTGCCAGCAGTTATCAGGGATATAGCAATCAGCCCCAGCATTTT. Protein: CASSYQGYSNQPQHF.

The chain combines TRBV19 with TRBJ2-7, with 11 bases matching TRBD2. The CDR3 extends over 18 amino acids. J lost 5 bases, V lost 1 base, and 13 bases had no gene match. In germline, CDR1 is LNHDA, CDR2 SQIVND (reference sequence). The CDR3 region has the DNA TGTGCCAGTAGTATAGGTCGACTAGCGGGAAGTCGGGCCCACGAGCAGTACTTC. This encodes CASSIGRLAGSRAHEQYF.

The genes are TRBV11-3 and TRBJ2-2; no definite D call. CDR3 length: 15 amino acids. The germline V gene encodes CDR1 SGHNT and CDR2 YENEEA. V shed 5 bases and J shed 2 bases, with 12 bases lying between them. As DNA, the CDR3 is TGTGCCAGCAGCGCCTTAGGGATAAACACCGGGGAGCTGTTTTTT. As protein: CASSALGINTGELFF.

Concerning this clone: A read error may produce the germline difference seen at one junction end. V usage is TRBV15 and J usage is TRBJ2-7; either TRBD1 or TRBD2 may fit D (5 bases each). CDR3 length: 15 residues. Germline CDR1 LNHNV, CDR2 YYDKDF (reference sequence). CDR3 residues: CATRRDLGTGNEQYF. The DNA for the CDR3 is TGTGCCACCAGAAGAGATCTAGGGACGGGCAACGAGCAGTACTTC.

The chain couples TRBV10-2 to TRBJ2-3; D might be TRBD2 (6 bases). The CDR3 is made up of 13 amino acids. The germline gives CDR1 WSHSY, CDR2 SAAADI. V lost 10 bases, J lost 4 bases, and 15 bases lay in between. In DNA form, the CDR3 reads TGCGCCACCCTTGGACTACCGCCAGATACGCAGTATTTT. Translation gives CATLGLPPDTQYF.

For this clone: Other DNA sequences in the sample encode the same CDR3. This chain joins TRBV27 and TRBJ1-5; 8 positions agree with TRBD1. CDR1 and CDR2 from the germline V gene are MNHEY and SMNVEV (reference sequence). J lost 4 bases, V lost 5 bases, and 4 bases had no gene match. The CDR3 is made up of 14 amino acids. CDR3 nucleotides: TGTGCCAGCAGTCTTCGACAGGGGAATCAGCCCCAGCATTTT. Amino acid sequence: CASSLRQGNQPQHF.